This T cell receptor (beta chain) was recorded in a study of blood T cell repertoires in COVID-19. Study at large: Samples of COVID-19 (acute and convalescent) were obtained from the United States, Italy and Spain. PBMCs, B-cell-depleted T cells, or T cells provided the cDNA or gDNA that made up the material.

The CDR3 loop spans 18 amino acids. Per the study methods: For nucleated cells, counts were estimated from reference gene primer amplification. Assay used: immunoSEQ multiplex PCR; TCRdb lists only in-frame clones, some missing. V, J and clone size derive from that table, while D and trimming were established from the DNA sequence. The repertoire includes fewer than 200,000 clones, roughly three quarters of them detected once, and roughly 8.8% sits in the top ten. The chain uses TRBV21-1 and TRBJ2-5; TRBD1 is taken as the D call from the table, unchecked against the DNA. TRBV21-1 is tagged as a pseudogene. This TCR was recovered from a woman between 50 and 59 years old with active or convalescent COVID-19. The sequencing input was peripheral blood. The CDR3 nucleotides read TGTGCCAGCAGCCCTAATTACGTGAGGAAGGGACAGGGAGAGACCCAGTACTTC. Its translation is CASSPNYVRKGQGETQYF.